The T cell receptor (beta chain) under discussion was sequenced for a study of T cells in Graves' hyperthyroidism and ophthalmopathy. The overall study: Blood from the periphery was taken at initial diagnosis, before any treatment.

Whole-study results and caveats: In validation, the model predicted ophthalmopathy. These predictions came a median about 6.5 months before onset. The majority of expanded thyroid clonotypes above 0.001 also appeared in blood.

TCR beta CDR3 regions were amplified from RNA transcripts. The study used the HTBI primer set for a first-round RT-PCR of the TCR CDR3. TCRdb processed the multiplex PCR reads anew with MiXCR; each CDR3 protein has one entry. The data hold hundreds of thousands of distinct CDR3 sequences, with around 15% observed a single time. Trimming pared 6 bases from V and 2 bases from J, leaving 13 bases between. The germline gives CDR1 MNHEY, CDR2 SVGEGT. The CDR3 is 14 amino acids. This clonotype was seen a few times. Its cognate antigen is unknown. For the diagnoses, clinical symptoms, serum thyroxine and TRAb, thyroid ultrasound and orbital computed tomography were used.

Sequenced input: blood. The chain employs TRBV6-2 or TRBV6-3 and TRBJ2-5, with no clear D. The source is a woman in her thirties or forties with Graves' hyperthyroidism. CDR3 sequence reads: CASSPRAWQETQYF. The CDR3 DNA reads as TGTGCCAGCAGCCCAAGGGCGTGGCAAGAGACCCAGTACTTC.